The 31 T cell receptor beta chains below all came from one sample that was sequenced in a study of neoadjuvant nivolumab and ipilimumab in lung cancer. Using immunoSEQ multiplex PCR, the repertoire was profiled, and TCRdb retains in-frame clones only, with some absent. Of tens of thousands of clones listed, approximately 90% are singletons. The sequenced sample was peripheral blood, obtained after neoadjuvant nivolumab, alone or with ipilimumab, at or shortly before surgery. Source of these receptors: an adult with non-small cell lung cancer.

V usage is TRBV5-1 and J usage is TRBJ1-2; no clear D. The V and J ends lost 4 bases and 6 bases respectively, with 13 bases between them. CDR1 is SGHRS, CDR2 YFSETQ, per germline. The CDR3 totals 13 residues. CDR3 coding DNA: TGCGCCAGCAGCCCTGCCGCGGAGGATGGCTACACCTTC. Protein: CASSPAAEDGYTF. Full variable domain (missing parts from reference TRBV5-1 and TRBJ1-2): KAGVTQTPRYLIKTRGQQVTLSCSPISGHRSVSWYQQTPGQGLQFLFEYFSETQRNKGNFPGRFSGRQFSNSRSEMNVSTLELGDSALYLCASSPAAEDGYTFGSGTRLTVV.

Here the CDR3 reads CASSRMGGGVYSGNTIYF. The CDR3 DNA is TGTGCCAGCAGTCGAATGGGGGGCGGGGTTTACTCTGGAAACACCATATATTTT. The chain is built from TRBV2 and TRBJ1-3; possible D gene TRBD1, 6 bases. CDR1 and CDR2 (germline): SNHLY, FYNNEI. The CDR3 totals 18 residues. The ends were cut back, 5 bases at V and 0 bases at J, with 20 bases in the middle.

The V gene is TRBV28, the J gene TRBJ1-1; a weak D match, TRBD1 (6 bases). CDR3 length equals 15 residues. Per the germline V gene, CDR1 is MDHEN and CDR2 is SYDVKM. With 7 bases removed from V and 0 bases from J, the gap between germline ends came to 15 bases. The CDR3 sequence: CASTPRTDMNTEAFF. CDR3 bases: TGTGCCAGCACCCCACGGACAGACATGAACACTGAAGCTTTCTTT.

This sequence joins TRBV6-5 and TRBJ2-7; D possibly corresponds to TRBD2 (5 bases). The V gene lost 2 bases and the J gene lost 7 bases, with 6 bases spanning the gap. The length of the CDR3 is 11 residues. From germline, CDR1 is MNHEY and CDR2 SVGAGI. The CDR3 loop is CASSYGGEQYF. In nucleotides, the CDR3 is TGTGCCAGCAGTTACGGCGGGGAGCAGTACTTC.

The chain employs TRBV5-1 and TRBJ2-3; 9 bases align to TRBD2. In germline, CDR1 is SGHRS, CDR2 YFSETQ. Trimming cost V 3 bases and J 6 bases; bases outside gene matches: 5. This CDR3 has 14 residues. The CDR3: CASSSGLAVDTQYF. CDR3 nucleotides: TGCGCCAGCAGCTCGGGACTAGCCGTTGATACGCAGTATTTT.

J is TRBJ1-2 and V is TRBV9, with D hard to call. Germline V lookup: CDR1 SGDLS, CDR2 YYNGEE. V was trimmed by 0 bases and J by 2 bases, leaving 8 bases between them. This CDR3 has 14 residues. The CDR3 is CASSVELLNYGYTF. CDR3 bases: TGTGCCAGCAGCGTAGAACTGCTCAACTATGGCTACACCTTC.

The V call is TRBV9, the J call TRBJ2-1; D is unresolved. V dropped 4 bases and J dropped 5 bases, with 7 bases sitting between them. Germline V gives CDR1 SGDLS, CDR2 YYNGEE. The CDR3 consists of 12 residues. The CDR3 region is CASSPNHNEQFF. The CDR3 DNA reads as TGTGCCAGCAGCCCCAACCACAATGAGCAGTTCTTC. Combining the CDR3 with reference TRBV9 and TRBJ2-1 gives the whole variable domain DSGVTQTPKHLITATGQRVTLRCSPRSGDLSVYWYQQSLDQGLQFLIQYYNGEERAKGNILERFSAQQFPDLHSELNLSSLELGDSALYFCASSPNHNEQFFGPGTRLTVL.

About this clone itself: One junction end does not reproduce the germline sequence, and a read error may be involved. The chain combines TRBV19 with TRBJ2-2; 8 bases line up with TRBD2. CDR1 is LNHDA, CDR2 SQIVND, per germline (reference sequence). The CDR3 covers 16 residues. CDR3 region: CASSSGVAGNAGELFF. The CDR3 bases are TGTGCCAGTAGCTCTGGGGTAGCGGGGAACGCCGGGGAGCTGTTTTTT.

The CDR3 reads CASSGTDRTDPNQPQHF. CDR3 DNA sequence: TGCGCCAGCAGTGGAACTGACCGAACGGACCCCAATCAGCCCCAGCATTTT. The chain has TRBV10-2 and TRBJ1-5; D unresolved. V was clipped by 4 bases and J by 3 bases, with 19 bases between them. From germline, CDR1 is WSHSY and CDR2 SAAADI. This CDR3 is built from 17 residues.

This clone is a singleton in its sample. The V gene is TRBV5-6, the J gene TRBJ2-2; D remains ambiguous. Germline lookup yields CDR1 SGHDT and CDR2 YYEEEE. V was pared by 1 base and J by 2 bases, with 6 bases between. The CDR3 covers 14 residues. The DNA of the CDR3 is TGTGCCAGCAGCTTGCGAGTTAACACCGGGGAGCTGTTTTTT. Its translation is CASSLRVNTGELFF.

This clone was counted a single time. The chain links TRBV15 to TRBJ1-1, with a weak D call TRBD1 (5 bases). V was pared by 0 bases and J by 6 bases, with 20 bases between. Germline V lookup: CDR1 LNHNV, CDR2 YYDKDF (reference sequence). CDR3 size: 17 residues. CDR3 sequence: CATSRDLGQTSGAEAFF. The CDR3 coding sequence is TGTGCCACCAGCAGAGATCTTGGGCAGACCTCGGGGGCTGAAGCTTTCTTT.

The chain uses TRBV7-9 and TRBJ1-3; no firm D call. The CDR3 is 16 residues long. V was trimmed by 5 bases and J by 1 base, leaving 15 bases between them. Germline values: CDR1 SEHNR, CDR2 FQNEAQ (reference sequence). The CDR3 protein is CASSHHRRTSGNTIYF. CDR3 in DNA: TGTGCCAGCAGCCACCACCGGCGGACTTCTGGAAACACCATATATTTT.

The chain has TRBV18 and TRBJ1-1, with TRBD1 matching over 9 bases. This CDR3 is built from 13 residues. Germline lookup yields CDR1 KGHSH and CDR2 LQKENI. V shed 6 bases and J 3 bases; nucleotides not matched to a gene: 2. This chain's CDR3 is CASSWTGDTEAFF. In DNA form, the CDR3 reads TGTGCCAGCTCCTGGACAGGGGACACTGAAGCTTTCTTT.

The chain employs TRBV6-1 and TRBJ1-1; D is possibly TRBD1 (5 bases). The V end lost 2 bases, the J end lost 3 bases, and 13 bases lay between the germline ends. From germline, CDR1 is MNHNS and CDR2 SASEGT. This CDR3 has 15 amino acids. Here the CDR3 reads CASSENPGRDTEAFF. The DNA for the CDR3 is TGTGCCAGCAGTGAAAATCCGGGACGAGACACTGAAGCTTTCTTT.

The chain has TRBV10-3 and TRBJ1-6; D uncertain. Germline V gene data show CDR1 as ENHRY and CDR2 as SYGVKD. The CDR3 totals 16 residues. Trimming stripped 0 bases from V and 6 bases from J, with 12 bases between. The CDR3, as DNA: TGTGCCATCAGTGAGTCCCCAGGTCGGACTAATTCACCCCTCCACTTT. Its translation is CAISESPGRTNSPLHF.

The chain employs TRBV5-1 and TRBJ2-2, with a tentative D call TRBD2 (6 bases). V dropped 1 base and J dropped 8 bases, with 9 bases sitting between them. Germline CDR1 SGHRS, CDR2 YFSETQ. The CDR3 extends over 13 amino acids. CDR3 nucleotide sequence: TGCGCCAGCAGCTTGTGGGACTCGGGGGAGCTGTTTTTT. Translated: CASSLWDSGELFF.

The CDR3 loop reads CSAWDNEQYF. DNA for the CDR3: TGCAGTGCTTGGGACAACGAGCAGTACTTC. The chain combines TRBV20-1 with TRBJ2-7; D possibly corresponds to TRBD1 (6 bases). V shed 5 bases and J shed 5 bases, with 7 bases lying between them. The CDR3 length is 10 residues. The V gene's germline CDR1 is DFQATT and CDR2 SNEGSKA (reference sequence).

Here the CDR3 DNA reads TGTGCCAGCTCACCACCGGGCGGGACTGAGCAGTTCTTC. This sequence encodes CASSPPGGTEQFF. V is TRBV18 and J is TRBJ2-1; D might be TRBD2 (6 bases). The V end lost 0 bases, the J end lost 9 bases, and 9 bases lay between the germline ends. Germline V gene data show CDR1 as KGHSH and CDR2 as LQKENI. This CDR3 is 13 amino acids long.

This rearrangement joins TRBV5-1 to TRBJ1-2, with D possibly TRBD1 on 6 matching bases. The germline V and J ends were trimmed by 3 bases and 8 bases, with 11 bases remaining between them. The CDR3 extends over 12 amino acids. Germline V gene sequence: CDR1 SGHRS, CDR2 YFSETQ. The CDR3 is CASSSTGLGYTF. The DNA of the CDR3 is TGCGCCAGCAGCTCTACAGGGTTGGGCTACACCTTC. The variable domain in full, completed from reference TRBV5-1 and TRBJ1-2, reads KAGVTQTPRYLIKTRGQQVTLSCSPISGHRSVSWYQQTPGQGLQFLFEYFSETQRNKGNFPGRFSGRQFSNSRSEMNVSTLELGDSALYLCASSSTGLGYTFGSGTRLTVV.

This clone came up once. V usage is TRBV7-2 and J usage is TRBJ2-7; perhaps TRBD1 as D (6 bases). The germline V and J ends were trimmed by 5 bases and 0 bases, with 11 bases remaining between them. The CDR3 spans 14 residues. Germline V gene sequence: CDR1 SGHTA, CDR2 FQGNSA. The CDR3 coding sequence is TGTGCCAGCAGCCCCGACAGGTACTCCTACGAGCAGTACTTC. Protein product: CASSPDRYSYEQYF.

The chain joins TRBV19 to TRBJ1-6; perhaps TRBD1 as D (5 bases). V was cut by 11 bases and J by 7 bases, with 18 bases left in between. Germline V gene sequence: CDR1 LNHDA, CDR2 SQIVND (reference sequence). The CDR3 contains 14 residues. The DNA of the CDR3 is TGTGCCTCCCGCGGGGGGATTGAAAATTCACCCCTCCACTTT. As protein: CASRGGIENSPLHF.

The rearrangement joins TRBV5-1 to TRBJ2-3; 7 positions agree with TRBD2. CDR3 length equals 14 residues. Trimming at V came to 4 bases and at J to 6 bases, leaving 8 bases not matched to a gene. CDR1 is SGHRS, CDR2 YFSETQ, per germline. The CDR3 nucleotides are TGCGCCAGCAGCCAGGGAGGGCCGGCGGATACGCAGTATTTT. The encoded protein is CASSQGGPADTQYF.

The CDR3 DNA is TGTGCCAGCAGCGGGACTAGCGGGGGGGCGGATACGCAGTATTTT. Encoded protein: CASSGTSGGADTQYF. V usage is TRBV14 and J usage is TRBJ2-3, with 16 positions matching TRBD2. From germline, CDR1 is SGHDN and CDR2 FVKESK. Trimming at V came to 5 bases and at J to 6 bases, leaving 2 bases not matched to a gene. This CDR3 has 15 residues.

The genes are TRBV5-1 and TRBJ1-2, with 10 bases identical to TRBD1. Germline lookup yields CDR1 SGHRS and CDR2 YFSETQ. This CDR3 comprises 16 residues. V dropped 4 bases and J dropped 3; count of bases not matched to a gene: 9. The CDR3 DNA is TGCGCCAGCAGCGTCACCGGGACAGGGGCGCACTATGGCTACACCTTC. It codes for CASSVTGTGAHYGYTF.

V usage is TRBV4-3 and J usage is TRBJ1-2; 10 bases agree with TRBD1. The germline CDR1 and CDR2 sequences are LGHNA and YSLEER. This CDR3 region has 15 residues. V lost 0 bases to trimming and J lost 7 bases; unmatched junction nucleotides: 5. This CDR3 reads CASSQDLRDRGGYTF. CDR3 DNA: TGCGCCAGCAGCCAAGATCTCCGGGACAGGGGTGGCTACACCTTC.

Here the CDR3 reads CASSLDGTSEAFF. The CDR3 bases are TGCGCCAGCAGCCTGGACGGTACGAGTGAAGCTTTCTTT. The chain joins TRBV5-1 to TRBJ1-1; D gene uncertain. The CDR3 is 13 residues long. V gave up 4 bases and J gave up 7 bases, with 14 bases separating them. Germline lookup yields CDR1 SGHRS and CDR2 YFSETQ.

The chain joins TRBV2 to TRBJ1-6, with D perhaps matching TRBD1 (5 bases). CDR3 length: 15 amino acids. The V gene's germline CDR1 is SNHLY and CDR2 FYNNEI. The germline V and J ends were trimmed by 7 bases and 6 bases, with 16 bases remaining between them. The CDR3 DNA reads TGTGCCAGCACTTTTGACGGCGGGGGTAATTCACCCCTCCACTTT. As protein: CASTFDGGGNSPLHF. The entire variable domain, with the rest obtained from reference TRBV2 and TRBJ1-6, is as follows: EPEVTQTPSHQVTQMGQEVILRCVPISNHLYFYWYRQILGQKVEFLVSFYNNEISEKSEIFDDQFSVERPDGSNFTLKIRSTKLEDSAMYFCASTFDGGGNSPLHFGNGTRLTVT.

J is TRBJ2-7 and V is TRBV5-1, with no clear D. The CDR3 contains 12 residues. The germline CDR1 and CDR2 sequences are SGHRS and YFSETQ. Between the trimmed V and J ends, which lost 2 bases and 0 bases, there was a span of 3 bases. CDR3 protein: CASSFSSYEQYF. The CDR3 nucleotides read TGCGCCAGCAGCTTCAGCTCCTACGAGCAGTACTTC. The full variable domain, its missing parts supplied by reference TRBV5-1 and TRBJ2-7, is KAGVTQTPRYLIKTRGQQVTLSCSPISGHRSVSWYQQTPGQGLQFLFEYFSETQRNKGNFPGRFSGRQFSNSRSEMNVSTLELGDSALYLCASSFSSYEQYFGPGTRLTVT.

In this sample, this clone turned up a few times. This rearrangement joins TRBV14 to TRBJ2-2, with 10 bases lining up with TRBD1. This CDR3 spans 17 amino acids. V dropped 4 bases and J dropped 0; count of bases not matched to a gene: 5. Germline CDR1 is SGHDN and CDR2 is FVKESK. For the CDR3, the DNA is TGTGCCAGCAGCCCACCGGGGACAGGGGCGAACACCGGGGAGCTGTTTTTT. This gives the protein CASSPPGTGANTGELFF.

This clone has just one count. The chain combines TRBV7-2 with TRBJ1-2, with D perhaps matching TRBD1 (5 bases). Deletions cut 3 bases from V and 7 bases from J, with 21 bases between. CDR1 is SGHTA and CDR2 is FQGNSA in the germline V gene. This CDR3 region has 16 residues. DNA for the CDR3: TGTGCCAGCAGCTTCCGTGGCCGGGGGATTGGATCTGGCTACACCTTC. Its translation: CASSFRGRGIGSGYTF.

The chain uses TRBV2 and TRBJ1-1, with 8 bases aligning to TRBD1. The ends lost 7 bases at V and 3 bases at J; junction bases unmatched: 10. The CDR3 is 15 amino acids. Per the germline V gene, CDR1 is SNHLY and CDR2 is FYNNEI. In DNA, the CDR3 is TGTGCCAGCAAACAGACGCAGGGGGCGTACACTGAAGCTTTCTTT. Its protein is CASKQTQGAYTEAFF. Supplemented by reference TRBV2 and TRBJ1-1, the full variable domain reads EPEVTQTPSHQVTQMGQEVILRCVPISNHLYFYWYRQILGQKVEFLVSFYNNEISEKSEIFDDQFSVERPDGSNFTLKIRSTKLEDSAMYFCASKQTQGAYTEAFFGQGTRLTVV.